This section outlines one TCR beta chain sequence together with its context. Germline-derived CDR1 and CDR2 are LNHDA and SQIVND (reference sequence). The CDR3 runs 15 residues. Trimming removed 3 bases at V and 2 bases at J, with 11 bases between. Original data processing: Estimated nucleated cell counts came from reference gene primer amplification. TCRdb's table, derived via immunoSEQ multiplex PCR, lists solely in-frame clones and lacks some. V and J calls and clone size are copied from that table; D and trimming were computed from the DNA. The table records 26,000 or so clones, about 90% of them present only once. The entry originates in a study of blood T cell repertoires in COVID-19. Looking at the study overall: Both acute and convalescent COVID-19 samples were obtained from the United States, Italy and Spain. Nucleic acid was either cDNA or gDNA, and it came from T cells, B-cell-depleted T cells, or PBMCs.

The V call is TRBV19, the J call TRBJ1-5; D gene ambiguous. The sequenced material came from peripheral blood. This TCR came from a human donor in a cohort sampled during active COVID-19. The CDR3 loop is CASSISEGGNQPQHF. For the CDR3, the DNA is TGTGCCAGTAGTATCTCGGAGGGAGGCAATCAGCCCCAGCATTTT.